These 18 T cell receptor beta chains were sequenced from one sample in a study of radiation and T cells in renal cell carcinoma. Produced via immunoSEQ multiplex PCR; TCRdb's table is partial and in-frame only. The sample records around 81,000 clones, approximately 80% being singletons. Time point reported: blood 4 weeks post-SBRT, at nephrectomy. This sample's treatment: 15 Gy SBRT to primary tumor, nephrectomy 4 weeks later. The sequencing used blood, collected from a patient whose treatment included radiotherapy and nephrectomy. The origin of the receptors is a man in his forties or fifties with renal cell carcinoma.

CDR3 DNA sequence: TGCGCCAGCAGCCAAGGATTGGGCGGAACCTACAATGAGCAGTTCTTC. As protein: CASSQGLGGTYNEQFF. The V gene is TRBV4-1, the J gene TRBJ2-1; D remains unclear. The CDR3 length is 16 residues. Trimming stripped 1 base from V and 2 bases from J, with 12 bases between. Looked up from germline, CDR1 is MGHRA and CDR2 is YSYEKL.

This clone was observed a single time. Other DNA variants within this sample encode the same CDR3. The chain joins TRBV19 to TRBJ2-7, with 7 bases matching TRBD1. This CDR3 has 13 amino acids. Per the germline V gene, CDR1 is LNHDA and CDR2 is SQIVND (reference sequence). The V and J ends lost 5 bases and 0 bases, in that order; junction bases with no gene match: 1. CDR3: CASSYRGSYEQYF. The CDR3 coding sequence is TGTGCCAGTAGTTACAGGGGCTCCTACGAGCAGTACTTC.

The CDR3 DNA follows: TGTGCCAGCAGTCCATGGGGCGTCGGCACTGAAGCTTTCTTT. This codes for CASSPWGVGTEAFF. This chain uses TRBV25-1 with TRBJ1-1; D possibly corresponds to TRBD1 (5 bases). V shed 5 bases and J shed 4 bases, with 14 bases lying between them. The germline CDR1 and CDR2 sequences are MGHDK and SYGVNS. CDR3 length equals 14 residues.

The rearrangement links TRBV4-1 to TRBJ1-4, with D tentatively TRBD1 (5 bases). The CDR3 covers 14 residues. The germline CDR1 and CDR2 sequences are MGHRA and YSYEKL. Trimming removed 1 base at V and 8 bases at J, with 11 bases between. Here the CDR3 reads CASSQGWGREKLFF. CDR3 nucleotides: TGCGCCAGCAGCCAAGGCTGGGGACGAGAAAAACTGTTTTTT.

The CDR3 coding sequence is TGTGCCAGCAGTTTCCGCAGGGGGGCCTACGAGCAGTACTTC. Translating it yields CASSFRRGAYEQYF. The J gene is TRBJ2-7, the V gene TRBV27, with a weak D call TRBD1 (7 bases). The V end lost 3 bases, the J end lost 2 bases, and 11 bases lay between the germline ends. CDR1 is MNHEY and CDR2 is SMNVEV in the germline V gene (reference sequence). CDR3 length equals 14 residues.

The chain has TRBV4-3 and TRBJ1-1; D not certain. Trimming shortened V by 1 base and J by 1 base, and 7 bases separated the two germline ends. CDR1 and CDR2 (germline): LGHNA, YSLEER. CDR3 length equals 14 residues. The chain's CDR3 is CASSQVIANTEAFF. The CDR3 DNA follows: TGCGCCAGCAGCCAAGTAATCGCGAACACTGAAGCTTTCTTT.

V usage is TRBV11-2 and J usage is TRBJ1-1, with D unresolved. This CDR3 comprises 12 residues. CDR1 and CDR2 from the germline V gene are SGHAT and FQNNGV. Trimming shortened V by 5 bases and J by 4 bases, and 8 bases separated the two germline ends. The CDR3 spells CASSQRTTEAFF. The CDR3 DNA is TGTGCCAGCAGCCAAAGGACCACTGAAGCTTTCTTT.

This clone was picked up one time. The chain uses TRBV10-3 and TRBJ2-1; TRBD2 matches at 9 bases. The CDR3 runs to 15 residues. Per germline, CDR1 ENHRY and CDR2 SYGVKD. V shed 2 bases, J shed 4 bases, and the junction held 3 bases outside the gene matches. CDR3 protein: CAISERAGGYNEQFF. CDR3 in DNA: TGTGCCATCAGTGAGAGAGCGGGGGGATACAATGAGCAGTTCTTC.

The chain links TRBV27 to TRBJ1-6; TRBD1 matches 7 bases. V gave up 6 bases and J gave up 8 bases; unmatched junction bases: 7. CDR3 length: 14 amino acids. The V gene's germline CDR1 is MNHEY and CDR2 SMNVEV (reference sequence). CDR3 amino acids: CASSIPDRYSPLHF. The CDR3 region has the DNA TGTGCCAGCAGCATCCCGGACAGGTATTCACCCCTCCACTTT.

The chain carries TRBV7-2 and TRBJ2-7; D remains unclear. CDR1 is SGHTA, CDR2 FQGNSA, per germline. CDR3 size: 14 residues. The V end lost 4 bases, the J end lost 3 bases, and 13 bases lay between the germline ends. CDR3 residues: CASSSYGPDYEQYF. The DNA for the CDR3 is TGTGCCAGCAGCTCATATGGACCCGACTACGAGCAGTACTTC.

Here the CDR3 DNA reads TGCAGTGCTAGAGACCGGAACACCATATATTTT. Translating gives CSARDRNTIYF. This chain joins TRBV20-1 and TRBJ1-3; D is unresolved. Germline V gives CDR1 DFQATT, CDR2 SNEGSKA (reference sequence). Trimming stripped 0 bases from V and 7 bases from J, with 4 bases between. The length of the CDR3 is 11 residues.

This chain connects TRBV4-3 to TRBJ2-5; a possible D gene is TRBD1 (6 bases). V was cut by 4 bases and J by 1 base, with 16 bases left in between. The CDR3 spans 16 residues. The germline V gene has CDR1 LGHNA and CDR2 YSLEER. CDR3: CASSRSLQGSQETQYF. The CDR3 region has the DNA TGCGCCAGCAGCCGCTCATTACAGGGTAGCCAAGAGACCCAGTACTTC.

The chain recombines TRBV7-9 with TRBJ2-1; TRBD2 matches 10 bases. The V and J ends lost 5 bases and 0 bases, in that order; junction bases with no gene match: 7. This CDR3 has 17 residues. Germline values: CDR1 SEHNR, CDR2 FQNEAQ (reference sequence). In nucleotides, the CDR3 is TGTGCCAGCAGCCTAGGTAGCGGGGGGCCCTCCTACAATGAGCAGTTCTTC. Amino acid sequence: CASSLGSGGPSYNEQFF.

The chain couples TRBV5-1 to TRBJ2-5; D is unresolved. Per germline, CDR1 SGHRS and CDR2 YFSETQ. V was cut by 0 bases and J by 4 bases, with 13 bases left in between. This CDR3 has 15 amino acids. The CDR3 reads CASSLALDVRETQYF. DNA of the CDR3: TGCGCCAGCAGCTTGGCCTTAGACGTGAGAGAGACCCAGTACTTC.

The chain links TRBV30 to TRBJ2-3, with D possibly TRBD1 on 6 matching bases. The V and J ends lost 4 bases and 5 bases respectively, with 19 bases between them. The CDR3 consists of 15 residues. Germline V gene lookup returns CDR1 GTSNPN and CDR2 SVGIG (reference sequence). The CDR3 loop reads CAWTLQGLAQDTQYF. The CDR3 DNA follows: TGTGCCTGGACCTTACAGGGATTGGCACAAGATACGCAGTATTTT.

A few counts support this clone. The CDR3 coding sequence is TGCAGTGCTAACGGGCAATATGGCTACACCTTC. This gives the protein CSANGQYGYTF. J is TRBJ1-2 and V is TRBV20-1; no clear D gene. The CDR3 loop spans 11 amino acids. CDR1 and CDR2 (germline): DFQATT, SNEGSKA (reference sequence). V shed 4 bases and J shed 5 bases, with 8 bases lying between them.

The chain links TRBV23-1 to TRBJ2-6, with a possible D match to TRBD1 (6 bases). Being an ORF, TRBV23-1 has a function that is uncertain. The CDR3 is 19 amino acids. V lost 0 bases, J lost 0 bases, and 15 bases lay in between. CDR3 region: CASSQSRGQNDSGANVLTF. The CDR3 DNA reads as TGCGCCAGCAGTCAATCGAGGGGACAAAATGACTCTGGGGCCAACGTCCTGACTTTC.

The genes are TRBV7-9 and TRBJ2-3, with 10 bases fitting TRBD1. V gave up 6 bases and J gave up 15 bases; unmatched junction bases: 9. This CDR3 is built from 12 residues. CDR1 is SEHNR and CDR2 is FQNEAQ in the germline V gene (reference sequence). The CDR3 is CASRSDRGDYYF. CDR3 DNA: TGTGCCAGCAGATCGGACAGGGGGGATTACTATTTT.